These 25 T cell receptor beta chains were all obtained from the same sample, sequenced in a study of early T cells in non-severe SARS-CoV-2 infection. Each CDR3 protein gets one entry after TCRdb re-called the 5' RACE reads with MiXCR. The table includes approximately 70,000 distinct CDR3 sequences, around 13% detected once. The sequenced sample consisted of whole blood. These receptors originate from an adult who was a healthcare worker with PCR-confirmed SARS-CoV-2 infection or an uninfected control (not recorded which).

This clonotype was observed many times. The chain couples TRBV2 to TRBJ1-4; TRBD1 matches at 9 bases. The CDR3 runs to 15 residues. Germline V gives CDR1 SNHLY, CDR2 FYNNEI. V dropped 4 bases and J dropped 8; count of bases not matched to a gene: 8. The CDR3, as DNA: TGTGCCAGCAGTGCCAGGACAGGGGTAGGCGAAAAACTGTTTTTT. This gives the protein CASSARTGVGEKLFF.

The chain employs TRBV12-3 or TRBV12-4 and TRBJ2-7; 9 bases match TRBD1. Trimming took 5 bases from V and 4 from J; bases not matched to a gene: 9. The CDR3 totals 15 residues. As DNA, the CDR3 is TGTGCCAGCAGTCCCGTGGGGGACAGGGTATACGAGCAGTACTTC. Translating gives CASSPVGDRVYEQYF.

This clonotype came up a few times. The chain couples TRBV9 to TRBJ2-2; 9 bases line up with TRBD2. Germline CDR1 SGDLS, CDR2 YYNGEE. The CDR3 consists of 16 residues. Trimming removed 2 bases from V and 3 bases from J; junction bases left unmatched: 5. CDR3 DNA: TGTGCCAGCAGCGTCGAGCGGGGGGCTTACACCGGGGAGCTGTTTTTT. The encoded protein is CASSVERGAYTGELFF.

The V gene is TRBV6-1, the J gene TRBJ1-3; the D gene is possibly TRBD1 (6 bases). The V end was cut by 2 bases, the J end by 2 bases, with 13 bases between. CDR1 is MNHNS and CDR2 is SASEGT in the germline V gene. This CDR3 comprises 16 residues. CDR3 nucleotide sequence: TGTGCCAGCAGTGAATTAACAGGGATTGCTGGAAACACCATATATTTT. This translates into CASSELTGIAGNTIYF.

This clonotype appeared many times. The DNA for the CDR3 is TGTGCCAGCACGCCAGATAACTATGGCTACACCTTC. It translates to CASTPDNYGYTF. The genes are TRBV2 and TRBJ1-2; D not certain. Germline values: CDR1 SNHLY, CDR2 FYNNEI. The CDR3 extends over 12 amino acids. V was cut by 7 bases and J by 1 base, with 7 bases left in between.

The sample holds many counts of this clonotype. V usage is TRBV6-4 and J usage is TRBJ2-3; 7 positions match TRBD2. Germline V gene sequence: CDR1 MRHNA, CDR2 SNTAGT. V dropped 3 bases and J dropped 0; count of bases not matched to a gene: 3. There are 15 residues in the CDR3. CDR3 loop: CASSEGAGSTDTQYF. DNA of the CDR3: TGTGCCAGCAGTGAAGGAGCGGGAAGCACAGATACGCAGTATTTT.

The sample holds a few counts of this clonotype. This sequence joins TRBV11-2 and TRBJ1-5; no reliable D call. Trimming pared 1 base from V and 7 bases from J, leaving 20 bases between. The germline V gene has CDR1 SGHAT and CDR2 FQNNGV. The CDR3 has 17 residues. CDR3: CASSLGGPGSNLQPQHF. DNA for the CDR3: TGTGCCAGCAGCTTAGGAGGGCCTGGCAGTAACCTACAGCCCCAGCATTTT.

The table lists this clonotype with many counts. The rearrangement joins TRBV27 to TRBJ1-6, with D possibly matching TRBD1 (5 bases). The CDR3 sequence is 14 residues long. CDR1 MNHEY and CDR2 SMNVEV come from the germline V gene (reference sequence). V was trimmed by 4 bases and J by 6 bases, leaving 10 bases between them. The CDR3 DNA reads TGTGCCAGCAGTTGGAGGGGCCGTAATTCACCCCTCCACTTT. Amino acid sequence: CASSWRGRNSPLHF.

The table lists this clonotype with a few counts. V and J are TRBV12-3 or TRBV12-4 and TRBJ1-6; 8 bases fit TRBD1. The ends lost 5 bases at V and 2 bases at J; junction bases unmatched: 5. The CDR3 is made up of 16 amino acids. The CDR3 loop reads CASSDRGFPYNSPLHF. The CDR3 bases are TGTGCCAGCAGTGACAGGGGTTTCCCCTATAATTCACCCCTCCACTTT.

This clonotype was seen ten or more times. The chain is built from TRBV6-2 or TRBV6-3 and TRBJ2-7; the D is unclear. The CDR3 contains 14 residues. Germline V CDR1 and CDR2: MNHEY, SVGEGT. Trimming removed 7 bases from V and 3 bases from J, with 16 bases in between. The CDR3 region is CASTFGGEYYEQYF. As DNA, the CDR3 is TGTGCCAGCACCTTCGGCGGAGAATACTACGAGCAGTACTTC.

In its sample, this clonotype was seen a few times. The V call is TRBV7-9, the J call TRBJ2-1, with 12 positions matching TRBD2. The germline V gene has CDR1 SEHNR and CDR2 FQNEAQ (reference sequence). CDR3 length: 16 amino acids. Trimming removed 2 bases from V and 2 bases from J; junction bases left unmatched: 1. The CDR3 is CASSLRLAGAYNEQFF. DNA of the CDR3: TGTGCCAGCAGCTTACGACTAGCGGGGGCCTACAATGAGCAGTTCTTC.

CDR3 residues: CASSQDRVLRGYTF. CDR3 DNA: TGTGCCAGCAGCCAAGACAGGGTTTTGCGGGGCTACACCTTC. The chain links TRBV7-2 to TRBJ1-2, with 7 bases lining up with TRBD1. This CDR3 is built from 14 residues. The V segment lost 5 bases and the J segment 8 bases; nucleotides outside the gene matches: 11. CDR1 is SGHTA and CDR2 is FQGNSA in the germline V gene.

The table lists this clonotype with many counts. This chain links TRBV20-1 with TRBJ2-1; either TRBD1 or TRBD2 may supply D (5 bases each). Germline CDR1 reads DFQATT; CDR2 reads SNEGSKA (reference sequence). The germline V and J ends were trimmed by 3 bases and 5 bases, with 11 bases remaining between them. This CDR3 is built from 13 residues. This chain's CDR3 is CSASLGDHNEQFF. DNA for the CDR3: TGCAGTGCTAGTTTAGGGGACCACAATGAGCAGTTCTTC.

J is TRBJ2-2 and V is TRBV27; the match to TRBD1 covers 12 bases. Losses at the gene ends were 6 bases for V and 6 bases for J; bases not matched to a gene: 8. This CDR3 has 16 amino acids. The V gene's germline CDR1 is MNHEY and CDR2 SMNVEV (reference sequence). The CDR3 reads CASRAPGQGAAGELFF. CDR3 bases: TGTGCCAGCAGGGCCCCGGGACAGGGGGCGGCCGGGGAGCTGTTTTTT.

This clonotype occurred a few times. The chain couples TRBV3-1 to TRBJ2-5; 11 nucleotides align to TRBD2. V lost 6 bases, J lost 3 bases, and 6 bases stayed unmatched. In germline, CDR1 is LGHDT, CDR2 YNNKEL (reference sequence). The CDR3 runs 15 residues. This chain's CDR3 is CASSWTSGSKETQYF. The CDR3 DNA reads TGTGCCAGCAGTTGGACTAGCGGGTCAAAAGAGACCCAGTACTTC.

The chain links TRBV20-1 to TRBJ2-1, with TRBD2 matching 12 bases. V shed 3 bases, J shed 4 bases, and the junction held 4 bases outside the gene matches. Germline values: CDR1 DFQATT, CDR2 SNEGSKA (reference sequence). CDR3 length equals 15 residues. CDR3 amino acids: CSASWGTSGYNEQFF. The DNA of the CDR3 is TGCAGTGCTAGCTGGGGGACTAGCGGGTACAATGAGCAGTTCTTC.

The chain is built from TRBV11-2 and TRBJ1-1; no firm D call. CDR1 is SGHAT, CDR2 FQNNGV, per germline. V lost 1 base to trimming and J lost 6 bases, with 9 bases between them. The CDR3 length is 13 residues. The CDR3 DNA is TGTGCCAGCAGCTTAGTGGGTCCTCCTGAAGCTTTCTTT. This encodes CASSLVGPPEAFF.

The chain couples TRBV6-2 or TRBV6-3 to TRBJ1-5; D is uncertain. V was pared by 8 bases and J by 3 bases, with 14 bases between. In germline, CDR1 is MNHEY, CDR2 SVGEGT. The CDR3 is 14 residues long. This CDR3 is CASGNPGYNQPQHF. Written as DNA, the CDR3 is TGTGCCAGCGGGAACCCGGGATACAATCAGCCCCAGCATTTT.

This chain links TRBV20-1 with TRBJ1-5; the D gene is possibly TRBD1 (5 bases). This CDR3 is built from 13 residues. V shed 4 bases and J shed 4 bases, with 11 bases lying between them. Germline assignment: CDR1 DFQATT and CDR2 SNEGSKA (reference sequence). DNA for the CDR3: TGCAGTGCTATGGGGGGAGGAAATCAGCCCCAGCATTTT. Protein product: CSAMGGGNQPQHF.

This clonotype has a handful of counts. V and J are TRBV28 and TRBJ2-1; D not resolved. The CDR3 has 12 residues. From germline, CDR1 is MDHEN and CDR2 SYDVKM. Trimming stripped 5 bases from V and 9 bases from J, with 11 bases between. As DNA, the CDR3 is TGTGCCAGCAGTACGACCGCCTTTGAGCAGTTCTTC. Protein sequence: CASSTTAFEQFF. The complete variable domain, with remaining parts taken from reference TRBV28 and TRBJ2-1, reads DVKVTQSSRYLVKRTGEKVFLECVQDMDHENMFWYRQDPGLGLRLIYFSYDVKMKEKGDIPEGYSVSREKKERFSLILESASTNQTSMYLCASSTTAFEQFFGPGTRLTVL.

The chain recombines TRBV20-1 with TRBJ2-5; 8 bases are shared with TRBD1. Germline assignment: CDR1 DFQATT and CDR2 SNEGSKA (reference sequence). V shed 5 bases, J shed 1 base, and the junction held 9 bases outside the gene matches. The CDR3 has 15 amino acids. DNA for the CDR3: TGCAGTGCTCGGGACAGGCGGAGGGGCCAAGAGACCCAGTACTTC. The encoded protein is CSARDRRRGQETQYF.

This clonotype came up a few times. The rearrangement links TRBV5-1 to TRBJ1-1; no reliable D call. Germline V lookup: CDR1 SGHRS, CDR2 YFSETQ. The CDR3 runs to 15 residues. Trimming shortened V by 4 bases and J by 0 bases, and 13 bases separated the two germline ends. DNA for the CDR3: TGCGCCAGCAGCGCGGGGATAACAGTGAACACTGAAGCTTTCTTT. Translation gives CASSAGITVNTEAFF.

This rearrangement joins TRBV21-1 to TRBJ2-5. TRBV21-1 is marked as a pseudogene. This CDR3 is built from 13 residues. The CDR3 sequence is CASSKGIGETQYF. Here the CDR3 DNA reads TGTGCCAGCAGCAAGGGGATTGGAGAGACCCAGTACTTC.

Many counts were recorded for this clonotype. The J gene is TRBJ2-6, the V gene TRBV4-3; no definite D call. Deletions cut 0 bases from V and 0 bases from J, with 6 bases between. The germline V gene encodes CDR1 LGHNA and CDR2 YSLEER. CDR3 size: 16 residues. CDR3 protein: CASSQDSSSGANVLTF. The CDR3 DNA reads TGCGCCAGCAGCCAAGACTCGAGCTCTGGGGCCAACGTCCTGACTTTC.

This clonotype was found a few times. This chain joins TRBV29-1 and TRBJ1-1; no reliable D call. The germline V gene has CDR1 SQVTM and CDR2 ANQGSEA. This CDR3 region has 11 residues. V was shortened by 2 bases and J by 4 bases, with 5 bases between the two germline ends. The CDR3 here is CSVERATEAFF. CDR3 nucleotides: TGCAGCGTTGAAAGGGCCACTGAAGCTTTCTTT. Full variable domain (missing parts from reference TRBV29-1 and TRBJ1-1): SAVISQKPSRDICQRGTSLTIQCQVDSQVTMMFWYRQQPGQSLTLIATANQGSEATYESGFVIDKFPISRPNLTFSTLTVSNMSPEDSSIYLCSVERATEAFFGQGTRLTVV.